What follows are 21 T cell receptor beta chains derived from one specimen sequenced in a study of glioma-infiltrating T cells. TCR alpha and beta CDR3 regions were amplified from RNA using iRepertoire nested multiplex PCR. One entry per CDR3 protein results from TCRdb running MiXCR on the multiplex PCR reads. The data show about 130,000 distinct CDR3 sequences, around 25% seen once. The sequenced sample consisted of glioma tissue, nonneoplastic brain tissue, or PBMCs (not recorded which). The receptors here all came from a human donor with low-grade glioma or glioblastoma, undergoing nonglioma brain surgery, or in good health (not recorded which).

V usage is TRBV20-1 and J usage is TRBJ1-6; 8 bases align to TRBD1. The CDR3 runs to 17 residues. After removal of 0 bases from V and 7 bases from J, the junction contained 11 bases not matched to a gene. Per the germline V gene, CDR1 is DFQATT and CDR2 is SNEGSKA (reference sequence). The CDR3 sequence is CSAREIDQGARNSPLHF. DNA of the CDR3: TGCAGTGCTAGAGAAATTGACCAGGGGGCTCGGAATTCACCCCTCCACTTT.

This clonotype was counted only a few times. V is TRBV7-2 and J is TRBJ2-1, with 9 bases that match TRBD2. V shed 2 bases and J 16 bases; nucleotides not matched to a gene: 15. Germline assignment: CDR1 SGHTA and CDR2 FQGNSA. The CDR3 sequence is 15 residues long. The CDR3 region has the DNA TGTGCCAGCAGCTTATATAGCGGGGGCCCCGCGGGCCAATTCTTC. This translates into CASSLYSGGPAGQFF.

This clonotype was observed many times. V usage is TRBV14 and J usage is TRBJ1-2; 10 positions agree with TRBD1. V trimming: 4 bases; J trimming: 6 bases; junction bases outside the gene matches: 2. Germline V gene data show CDR1 as SGHDN and CDR2 as FVKESK. CDR3 length equals 13 residues. The CDR3 sequence: CASSPGQGDGYTF. CDR3 in DNA: TGTGCCAGCAGCCCCGGACAGGGGGATGGCTACACCTTC.

The table lists this clonotype with a few counts. The J gene is TRBJ1-5, the V gene TRBV12-3 or TRBV12-4; D remains ambiguous. The CDR3 is 13 amino acids. V lost 0 bases and J lost 6, with 6 bases in between. The CDR3 loop reads CASSLASRQPQHF. The CDR3 DNA reads as TGTGCCAGCAGTTTAGCCTCCCGTCAGCCCCAGCATTTT.

This clonotype came up a few times. This chain links TRBV4-1 with TRBJ1-1, with D tentatively TRBD1 (6 bases). This CDR3 contains 18 residues. Trimming removed 3 bases from V and 4 bases from J, with 24 bases in between. Germline V gives CDR1 MGHRA, CDR2 YSYEKL. The CDR3 loop reads CASSHLIGGREDGTEAFF. CDR3 bases: TGCGCCAGCAGCCACCTAATCGGGGGGCGCGAGGATGGCACTGAAGCTTTCTTT.

On this clonotype: One junction end does not reproduce the germline sequence, and a read error may be involved. This chain connects TRBV4-1 to TRBJ2-1; D uncertain. CDR1 is MGHRA and CDR2 is YSYEKL in the germline V gene. The length of the CDR3 is 12 residues. CDR3 residues: CTSSQAGHEQFF. The CDR3 DNA follows: TGCACCAGCAGCCAAGCCGGGCATGAGCAGTTCTTC.

This clonotype was found a few times. V gene TRBV18 combines with J gene TRBJ2-1; TRBD2 might be the D (6 bases). Trimming shortened V by 3 bases and J by 0 bases, and 12 bases separated the two germline ends. CDR1 is KGHSH and CDR2 is LQKENI in the germline V gene. The length of the CDR3 is 16 residues. CDR3 in DNA: TGTGCCAGCTCACCGGGTAGCGGCAGCTCCTACAATGAGCAGTTCTTC. It is translated as CASSPGSGSSYNEQFF. The whole variable domain, filled in from reference TRBV18 and TRBJ2-1, reads NAGVMQNPRHLVRRRGQEARLRCSPMKGHSHVYWYRQLPEEGLKFMVYLQKENIIDESGMPKERFSAEFPKEGPSILRIQQVVRGDSAAYFCASSPGSGSSYNEQFFGPGTRLTVL.

The V call is TRBV7-9, the J call TRBJ1-1; D uncertain. The CDR3 runs 15 residues. Germline loops: CDR1 SEHNR, CDR2 FQNEAQ (reference sequence). Trimming stripped 5 bases from V and 4 bases from J, with 17 bases between. CDR3: CASSRLVVSGTEAFF. CDR3 nucleotides: TGTGCCAGCAGCCGTCTCGTAGTAAGCGGCACTGAAGCTTTCTTT.

The chain carries TRBV24-1 and TRBJ2-2, with a possible D match to TRBD1 (5 bases). Germline V gives CDR1 KGHDR, CDR2 SFDVKD. Trimming left V 7 bases short and J 7 bases short, with 12 bases between. The CDR3 runs 13 residues. The CDR3 coding sequence is TGTGCCACCAGGGATGGGGCCTACGGGGAGCTGTTTTTT. Translating it yields CATRDGAYGELFF.

This clonotype occurred many times. The rearrangement joins TRBV6-1 to TRBJ2-1, with 14 bases aligning to TRBD2. V lost 6 bases to trimming and J lost 6 bases; unmatched junction nucleotides: 4. CDR3 length: 15 amino acids. Germline V gene data show CDR1 as MNHNS and CDR2 as SASEGT. CDR3 region: CASRGTSGGFNEQFF. In nucleotides, the CDR3 is TGTGCCAGCAGGGGGACTAGCGGGGGATTCAATGAGCAGTTCTTC.

Remarks on this clonotype: The junction differs from germline at one of its ends, possibly a read error. The rearrangement joins TRBV27 to TRBJ1-2; D unresolved. The germline gives CDR1 MNHEY, CDR2 SMNVEV (reference sequence). The CDR3 runs to 11 residues. For the CDR3, the DNA is TGTGCCAGCAGGGAAGACTACGGCTACACCTTC. Translating it yields CASREDYGYTF.

This clonotype has a handful of counts. The V and J genes are TRBV20-1 and TRBJ1-5, with D unresolved. The CDR3 has 15 amino acids. Germline V gene sequence: CDR1 DFQATT, CDR2 SNEGSKA (reference sequence). Deletions cut 0 bases from V and 6 bases from J, with 15 bases between. The CDR3 nucleotides read TGCAGTGCTAGAGAGTCCGGGGTTGGTAGTCAGCCCCAGCATTTT. It codes for CSARESGVGSQPQHF.

This clonotype was detected a few times. The chain uses TRBV20-1 and TRBJ1-3; D perhaps matches TRBD1 (5 bases). Germline CDR1 and CDR2: DFQATT and SNEGSKA (reference sequence). This CDR3 spans 16 amino acids. V gave up 0 bases and J gave up 2 bases, with 14 bases separating them. Here the CDR3 reads CSARDSRRGTGNTIYF. In DNA, the CDR3 is TGCAGTGCTAGAGATTCCCGAAGGGGTACTGGAAACACCATATATTTT.

This sequence joins TRBV6-1 and TRBJ2-5, with a weak D call TRBD2 (6 bases). The CDR3 runs 13 residues. Germline assignment: CDR1 MNHNS and CDR2 SASEGT. The V and J ends lost 2 bases and 5 bases respectively, with 9 bases between them. Here the CDR3 reads CASSEKGGETQYF. Written as DNA, the CDR3 is TGTGCCAGCAGTGAAAAAGGAGGGGAGACCCAGTACTTC.

This clonotype was counted a few times. The chain links TRBV7-9 to TRBJ2-1; D gene ambiguous. The CDR3 covers 15 residues. V lost 4 bases to trimming and J lost 0 bases, with 10 bases between them. Germline V gene data show CDR1 as SEHNR and CDR2 as FQNEAQ (reference sequence). CDR3 loop: CASSSGPSSYNEQFF. The CDR3 DNA is TGTGCCAGCAGCTCCGGGCCTAGCTCCTACAATGAGCAGTTCTTC.

This clonotype was seen more than once but under ten times. This chain joins TRBV6-6 and TRBJ2-1; TRBD1 matches at 8 bases. The CDR3 extends over 12 amino acids. V shed 2 bases, J shed 12 bases, and the junction held 3 bases outside the gene matches. CDR1 and CDR2 from the germline V gene are MNHNY and SVGAGI (reference sequence). The CDR3 loop is CASSYETGAQFF. As DNA, the CDR3 is TGTGCCAGCAGTTACGAGACAGGGGCGCAGTTCTTC.

The sample holds a few counts of this clonotype. This rearrangement joins TRBV28 to TRBJ1-1; D gene unclear. Germline CDR1 and CDR2: MDHEN and SYDVKM. This CDR3 is built from 14 residues. Trimming took off 8 bases at V and 0 bases at J, with 13 bases between the two ends. The chain's CDR3 is CASGAGWVNTEAFF. CDR3 coding DNA: TGTGCCAGCGGTGCGGGGTGGGTGAACACTGAAGCTTTCTTT.

This clonotype has a handful of counts. The chain uses TRBV20-1 and TRBJ1-1; D remains unclear. Per the germline V gene, CDR1 is DFQATT and CDR2 is SNEGSKA (reference sequence). The germline V and J ends were trimmed by 0 bases and 1 base, with 9 bases remaining between them. This CDR3 spans 14 amino acids. CDR3 in amino acids: CSARDLGRNTEAFF. The CDR3 DNA reads TGCAGTGCTAGAGATCTAGGCAGGAACACTGAAGCTTTCTTT.

In this sample, this clonotype turned up many times. The V call is TRBV20-1, the J call TRBJ1-3; D remains ambiguous. Deletions cut 0 bases from V and 1 base from J, with 7 bases between. The CDR3 is 14 residues long. The germline CDR1 and CDR2 sequences are DFQATT and SNEGSKA (reference sequence). The CDR3 reads CSARDNGSGNTIYF. CDR3 bases: TGCAGTGCTAGAGATAATGGATCTGGAAACACCATATATTTT.

The chain uses TRBV2 and TRBJ1-5; D is unresolved. Trimming removed 0 bases at V and 1 base at J, with 13 bases between. The CDR3 runs 17 residues. The germline V gene encodes CDR1 SNHLY and CDR2 FYNNEI. Here the CDR3 reads CASSEALVAGSNQPQHF. CDR3 sequence (DNA): TGTGCCAGCAGTGAAGCGCTTGTGGCAGGAAGCAATCAGCCCCAGCATTTT.

The chain couples TRBV29-1 to TRBJ2-1; no clear D. The CDR3 runs 14 residues. The V gene's germline CDR1 is SQVTM and CDR2 ANQGSEA. Between the trimmed V and J ends, which lost 7 bases and 3 bases, there was a span of 16 bases. CDR3 region: CSAGRRANYNEQFF. The CDR3 region has the DNA TGCAGCGCCGGAAGACGGGCAAACTACAATGAGCAGTTCTTC.